This T cell receptor beta chain was found in a study of memory CD4+ T cells and cytomegalovirus serostatus. Whole-study context: This sample comes from healthy Belgian adults, under 10 CMV seropositive, about 25 seronegative.

Germline V gene data show CDR1 as SEHNR and CDR2 as FQNEAQ (reference sequence). This CDR3 is built from 16 residues. V was cut by 2 bases and J by 4 bases, with 15 bases left in between. The sort gate was single viable CD3+CD4+CD8-CD45RO+ cells for memory CD4+ T cells. Notes on the study in general: Median bootstrapped AUC for CMV status was about 0.96 originally, around 0.91 US-trained. Of under 200 reported CMV TCRbeta sequences, under 70 were found in memory CD4+ repertoires. Suggested: most of the CMV-linked TCR signature lies in CD4+ memory cells.

A remark on this clone: Antigen specificity is unknown.

Measured with immunoSEQ multiplex PCR; TCRdb has only the in-frame clones, and not every one. Of around 40,000 clones listed, around three quarters are singletons. This clonotype was obtained from an adult in good health and CMV-seronegative. The chain carries TRBV7-9 and TRBJ2-1; no clear D gene. Sample: memory CD4+ T cells from blood. CDR3 sequence reads: CASSLWVNDRYNEQFF. CDR3 DNA: TGTGCCAGCAGCTTATGGGTGAACGATCGGTACAATGAGCAGTTCTTC.